These 3 T cell receptor beta chains originate from one sample sequenced in a study of blood T cell repertoires in COVID-19. Assay used: immunoSEQ multiplex PCR; TCRdb lists only in-frame clones, some missing. The sample includes about 220,000 clones, around 83% of them seen just once. Sequenced input: PBMCs or T cells enriched from blood (not recorded which). These receptors were taken from a woman aged 40 to 50 with acute COVID-19.

CDR3 in DNA: TGTGCCAGCAGTTTAAGAGCGGCGGGGGGTGTGGATACGCAGTATTTT. It is translated as CASSLRAAGGVDTQYF. This chain uses TRBV27 with TRBJ2-3; 8 nucleotides line up with TRBD2. CDR1 MNHEY and CDR2 SMNVEV come from the germline V gene (reference sequence). Germline trimming cut 2 bases from V and 6 bases from J; bases unmatched to any gene: 10. This CDR3 is built from 16 residues.

The chain is built from TRBV19 and TRBJ1-3, with TRBD1 as a possible D gene (6 bases). The CDR3 consists of 15 residues. Germline assignment: CDR1 LNHDA and CDR2 SQIVND (reference sequence). V lost 6 bases, J lost 0 bases, and 12 bases lay in between. CDR3 protein: CASRRTGSSGNTIYF. DNA for the CDR3: TGTGCCAGTAGGAGAACAGGGTCCTCTGGAAACACCATATATTTT.

The CDR3 DNA sequence: TGCGCCAGCAGCTTGGTATTAGCGGGGGCCATTACCACAGATACGCAGTATTTT. It yields the protein CASSLVLAGAITTDTQYF. The chain carries TRBV5-1 and TRBJ2-3; 9 bases fit TRBD2. Germline CDR1 reads SGHRS; CDR2 reads YFSETQ. J lost 2 bases, V lost 0 bases, and 10 bases had no gene match. This CDR3 has 18 amino acids.